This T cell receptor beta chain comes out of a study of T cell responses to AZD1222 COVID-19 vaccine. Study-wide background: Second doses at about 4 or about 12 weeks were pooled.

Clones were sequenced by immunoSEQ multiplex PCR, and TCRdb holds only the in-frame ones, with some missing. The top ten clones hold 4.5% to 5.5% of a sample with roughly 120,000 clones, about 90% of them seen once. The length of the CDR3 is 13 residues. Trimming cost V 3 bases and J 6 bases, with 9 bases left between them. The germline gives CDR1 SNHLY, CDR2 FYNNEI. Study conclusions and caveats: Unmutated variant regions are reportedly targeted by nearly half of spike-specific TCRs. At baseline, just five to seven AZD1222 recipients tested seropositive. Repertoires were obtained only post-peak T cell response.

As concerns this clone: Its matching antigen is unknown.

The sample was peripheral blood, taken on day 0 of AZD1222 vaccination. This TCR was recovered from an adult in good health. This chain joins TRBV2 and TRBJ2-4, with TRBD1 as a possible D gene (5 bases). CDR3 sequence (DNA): TGTGCCAGCAGTGACAGGGTGGGAAACATTCAGTACTTC. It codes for CASSDRVGNIQYF.